The 18 T cell receptor beta chains listed next were all sequenced from one sample in a study of shared clonotypes between healthy human individuals. Libraries were prepared by immunoSEQ multiplex PCR; TCRdb keeps only in-frame clonotypes and omits some of them. The sample consists of 850,000 to 1,200,000 clones, 75% of them appearing once. The source material was memory CD4+ T cells sorted from blood. Subset defined: CD45RA-negative fraction. The receptors were gathered from a man between 18 and 29 years old in good health.

This clone was observed a few times. This chain connects TRBV4-2 to TRBJ2-1, with D perhaps assigned TRBD1 or TRBD2 (6 bases each). CDR1 is LGHNA, CDR2 YNFKEQ, per germline. Trimming cost V 4 bases and J 2 bases, with 15 bases left between them. The CDR3 runs to 16 residues. The CDR3 here is CASSLREGGPYNEQFF. In nucleotides, the CDR3 is TGTGCCAGCAGCCTTCGCGAGGGGGGCCCCTACAATGAGCAGTTCTTC.

The chain links TRBV6-5 to TRBJ2-1; 7 bases are shared with TRBD1. CDR1 is MNHEY, CDR2 SVGAGI, per germline. J lost 8 bases, V lost 5 bases, and 6 bases had no gene match. The CDR3 runs 13 residues. The chain's CDR3 is CASSPTTGHEQFF. CDR3 sequence (DNA): TGTGCCAGCAGTCCTACGACAGGGCATGAGCAGTTCTTC.

This chain connects TRBV30 to TRBJ1-1; 9 nucleotides agree with TRBD1. CDR3 length: 16 amino acids. Looked up from germline, CDR1 is GTSNPN and CDR2 is SVGIG (reference sequence). The J segment lost 11 bases and the V segment lost 3 bases, leaving 19 bases of the junction unmatched. CDR3 coding DNA: TGTGCCTGGAGGGGTGGGGACAGGGTTACAGTTCGCGCTGCTTTCTTT. It is translated as CAWRGGDRVTVRAAFF.

This chain's CDR3 is CSVEGPGTSRITDTQYF. Here the CDR3 DNA reads TGCAGCGTTGAGGGTCCCGGGACTAGCCGCATTACAGATACGCAGTATTTT. The chain uses TRBV29-1 and TRBJ2-3, with TRBD2 matching 9 bases. This CDR3 has 17 amino acids. Unmatched junction bases numbered 13, after V lost 3 bases and J lost 3 bases. Germline CDR1 SQVTM, CDR2 ANQGSEA.

This clone was counted once. V usage is TRBV19 and J usage is TRBJ1-1; D is unresolved. CDR3 length equals 15 residues. The V gene's germline CDR1 is LNHDA and CDR2 SQIVND (reference sequence). The V gene lost 6 bases and the J gene lost 1 base, with 15 bases spanning the gap. CDR3 residues: CASRRVLAPNTEAFF. In DNA form, the CDR3 reads TGTGCCAGTAGACGCGTATTAGCCCCGAACACTGAAGCTTTCTTT.

The gene calls are TRBV6-5 and TRBJ2-7, with a tentative D call TRBD1 (5 bases). Looked up from germline, CDR1 is MNHEY and CDR2 is SVGAGI. The CDR3 totals 13 residues. Deletions cut 5 bases from V and 2 bases from J, with 10 bases between. The CDR3 sequence: CASSQGSPYEQYF. The CDR3 nucleotides are TGTGCCAGCAGTCAGGGCAGCCCCTACGAGCAGTACTTC.

The chain carries TRBV11-2 and TRBJ1-2; D is undetermined. The V gene's germline CDR1 is SGHAT and CDR2 FQNNGV. The CDR3 has 15 amino acids. V lost 0 bases and J lost 5, with 13 bases in between. CDR3 amino acids: CASSLDGISGYGYTF. CDR3 DNA sequence: TGTGCCAGCAGCTTAGATGGGATCAGTGGGTATGGCTACACCTTC.

The chain has TRBV15 and TRBJ1-4; unclear D gene. Germline CDR1 is LNHNV and CDR2 is YYDKDF (reference sequence). V lost 3 bases and J 0 bases, leaving 14 bases between the germline ends. The CDR3 is made up of 17 amino acids. The CDR3 region is CATSRAGLIATNEKLFF. CDR3 nucleotides: TGTGCCACCAGCAGGGCAGGACTTATTGCAACTAATGAAAAACTGTTTTTT.

This chain links TRBV13 with TRBJ2-1, with 8 bases identical to TRBD2. V was clipped by 4 bases and J by 7 bases; unmatched bases: 3. In germline, CDR1 is PRHDT, CDR2 FYEKMQ (reference sequence). The CDR3 runs to 13 residues. The CDR3 DNA reads as TGTGCCAGCAGCTCGACTAGCGTGAATGAGCAGTTCTTC. Its translation is CASSSTSVNEQFF.

This clone was seen more than once but under ten times. The chain links TRBV2 to TRBJ1-5; D not resolved. Trimming removed 1 base at V and 10 bases at J, with 17 bases between. CDR1 is SNHLY, CDR2 FYNNEI, per germline. The CDR3 loop spans 15 amino acids. In DNA, the CDR3 is TGTGCCAGCAGTGAAGAGGCAGGTCCGATGTATCCCCAGCATTTT. This codes for CASSEEAGPMYPQHF.

The J gene is TRBJ2-1, the V gene TRBV11-2; tentatively, D is TRBD1 (6 bases). Germline values: CDR1 SGHAT, CDR2 FQNNGV. The CDR3 length is 13 residues. The germline V and J ends were trimmed by 4 bases and 12 bases, with 16 bases remaining between them. The CDR3 spells CASSSDRMAGQFF. The CDR3 bases are TGTGCCAGCAGCTCGGACAGAATGGCCGGGCAGTTCTTC.

This clone was counted once. The chain employs TRBV5-1 and TRBJ2-3; D may match TRBD1 or TRBD2 (5 bases each). Germline V CDR1 and CDR2: SGHRS, YFSETQ. This CDR3 has 15 amino acids. With 0 bases removed from V and 0 bases from J, the gap between germline ends came to 8 bases. CDR3 region: CASSLGDLSTDTQYF. CDR3 sequence (DNA): TGCGCCAGCAGCTTGGGGGACCTTAGCACAGATACGCAGTATTTT.

J is TRBJ1-2 and V is TRBV7-2; TRBD1 might be the D (5 bases). V gave up 6 bases and J gave up 4 bases, with 18 bases separating them. The CDR3 extends over 15 amino acids. Germline V gene sequence: CDR1 SGHTA, CDR2 FQGNSA. The CDR3 DNA is TGTGCCAGCAGATCAACGTCGGGGGTTAGCTATGGCTACACCTTC. Its protein is CASRSTSGVSYGYTF.

This clone has only one observation. The chain couples TRBV10-2 to TRBJ2-5, with D perhaps TRBD2 (6 bases). Germline CDR1 WSHSY, CDR2 SAAADI. Trimming pared 4 bases from V and 4 bases from J, leaving 13 bases between. This CDR3 spans 14 amino acids. CDR3 region: CASSGPSERETQYF. The CDR3 bases are TGCGCCAGCAGTGGGCCTAGCGAGCGAGAGACCCAGTACTTC.

This chain links TRBV7-9 with TRBJ1-1, with TRBD1 as a possible D gene (5 bases). The CDR3 is 13 residues long. Deletions cut 4 bases from V and 5 bases from J, with 11 bases between. CDR1 is SEHNR, CDR2 FQNEAQ, per germline (reference sequence). The CDR3 spells CASSSHGGTEAFF. CDR3 DNA: TGTGCCAGCAGCTCCCATGGGGGTACTGAAGCTTTCTTT.

The chain recombines TRBV28 with TRBJ1-2; D is ambiguous. This CDR3 is built from 15 residues. Trimming pared 6 bases from V and 0 bases from J, leaving 14 bases between. Germline lookup yields CDR1 MDHEN and CDR2 SYDVKM. CDR3 nucleotide sequence: TGTGCCAGCAGCCTCTTCGTGATAGCTAACTATGGCTACACCTTC. It yields the protein CASSLFVIANYGYTF.

The table lists this clone with a few counts. The genes are TRBV27 and TRBJ2-4; 13 bases align to TRBD2. CDR1 MNHEY and CDR2 SMNVEV come from the germline V gene (reference sequence). The CDR3 consists of 20 residues. The V segment lost 6 bases and the J segment 0 bases; nucleotides outside the gene matches: 14. The CDR3 loop is CASSPKTSGRGLLAKNIQYF. CDR3 sequence (DNA): TGTGCCAGCAGCCCAAAAACTAGCGGGAGGGGGTTACTAGCCAAAAACATTCAGTACTTC.

The chain has TRBV7-2 and TRBJ2-5; D call uncertain. The CDR3 is made up of 13 amino acids. The ends were cut back, 5 bases at V and 1 base at J, with 8 bases in the middle. Germline lookup yields CDR1 SGHTA and CDR2 FQGNSA. As DNA, the CDR3 is TGTGCCAGCAGCCTCAGTTTCCAAGAGACCCAGTACTTC. Protein product: CASSLSFQETQYF.